A single sample gave rise to the 32 T cell receptor beta chains below, sequenced in a study of cytomegalovirus exposure and HLA in healthy donors (dated by TCRdb to 2016 to 2017). The library was made by the immunoSEQ multiplex PCR assay. The multiplex PCR relied on a mix of 60 forward primers for TCR Vbeta segments and 13 reverse primers for TCR Jbeta segments. The table was pulled from immuneACCESS by TCRdb, which kept in-frame rearrangements only. Such tables lose some clones; where checked, under half of the loss comes from unresolved V genes, and the rest has no known cause. The sample yields some 140,000 clones; over 75% were counted once. The leading ten clones occupy roughly 5.5% of the sample. Material for sequencing was PBMCs. The receptors were gathered from a woman aged 40-49 years in good health and CMV-seropositive.

The V gene is TRBV7-6, the J gene TRBJ2-5; a weak D match, TRBD1 (6 bases). Germline V gene lookup returns CDR1 SGHVS and CDR2 FNYEAQ. The CDR3 is 12 residues long. The ends were cut back, 8 bases at V and 3 bases at J, with 10 bases in the middle. The CDR3, as DNA: TGTGCCAGCTGGGGGCGCGAAGAGACCCAGTACTTC. Protein: CASWGREETQYF.

The rearrangement joins TRBV5-4 to TRBJ2-1; possibly TRBD2 for D (6 bases). This CDR3 is 15 amino acids long. The V end was cut by 4 bases, the J end by 3 bases, with 14 bases between. Germline V gene sequence: CDR1 SGHNT, CDR2 YYREEE (reference sequence). In DNA form, the CDR3 reads TGTGCCAGCAGCGATGTAGCGGCCGGCTACAATGAGCAGTTCTTC. It translates to CASSDVAAGYNEQFF. Variable domain in full (rest from reference TRBV5-4 and TRBJ2-1): ETGVTQSPTHLIKTRGQQVTLRCSSQSGHNTVSWYQQALGQGPQFIFQYYREEENGRGNFPPRFSGLQFPNYSSELNVNALELDDSALYLCASSDVAAGYNEQFFGPGTRLTVL.

V gene TRBV30 combines with J gene TRBJ1-4; no firm D call. The length of the CDR3 is 13 residues. The ends were cut back, 1 base at V and 4 bases at J, with 7 bases in the middle. The germline V gene encodes CDR1 GTSNPN and CDR2 SVGIG (reference sequence). CDR3 residues: CAWSGEGNEKLFF. CDR3 nucleotides: TGTGCCTGGAGTGGTGAGGGTAATGAAAAACTGTTTTTT.

The chain recombines TRBV30 with TRBJ1-5; 7 nucleotides match TRBD1. This CDR3 is built from 15 residues. The V and J ends lost 0 bases and 5 bases, in that order; junction bases with no gene match: 7. The germline CDR1 and CDR2 sequences are GTSNPN and SVGIG (reference sequence). The CDR3 spells CAWSVQGTVHQPQHF. The CDR3 DNA sequence: TGTGCCTGGAGTGTACAGGGGACAGTGCATCAGCCCCAGCATTTT.

The DNA of the CDR3 is TGTGCCAGCAGCTTGGTGGGGCCTGGAAACACCATATATTTT. Protein: CASSLVGPGNTIYF. The chain couples TRBV7-2 to TRBJ1-3; D perhaps matches TRBD1 (5 bases). Trimming removed 3 bases at V and 2 bases at J, with 8 bases between. This CDR3 is 14 amino acids long. Germline V lookup: CDR1 SGHTA, CDR2 FQGNSA. The full variable domain, in which reference TRBV7-2 and TRBJ1-3 provide the parts outside the CDR3, is GAGVSQSPSNKVTEKGKDVELRCDPISGHTALYWYRQSLGQGLEFLIYFQGNSAPDKSGLPSDRFSAERTGGSVSTLTIQRTQQEDSAVYLCASSLVGPGNTIYFGEGSWLTVV.

The rearrangement uses TRBV5-1 and TRBJ2-2, with TRBD2 matching over 8 bases. V lost 3 bases, J lost 5 bases, and 6 bases stayed unmatched. Germline assignment: CDR1 SGHRS and CDR2 YFSETQ. CDR3 size: 15 residues. CDR3 amino acids: CASSSGLGKTGELFF. For the CDR3, the DNA is TGCGCCAGCAGCTCGGGACTAGGGAAGACCGGGGAGCTGTTTTTT.

The chain combines TRBV11-3 with TRBJ2-7; 8 nucleotides line up with TRBD2. V dropped 0 bases and J dropped 3; count of bases not matched to a gene: 7. The V gene's germline CDR1 is SGHNT and CDR2 YENEEA. The CDR3 has 16 amino acids. CDR3 sequence: CASSLEGREALYEQYF. The CDR3 DNA reads TGTGCCAGCAGCTTAGAGGGGCGGGAGGCCCTCTACGAGCAGTACTTC.

This clone was counted a single time. The chain combines TRBV19 with TRBJ2-5, with 7 bases identical to TRBD2. V was pared by 1 base and J by 0 bases, with 2 bases of the junction left unmatched. The CDR3 extends over 15 amino acids. The germline V gene has CDR1 LNHDA and CDR2 SQIVND (reference sequence). CDR3: CASSIGAGNQETQYF. CDR3 bases: TGTGCCAGTAGTATAGGAGCGGGAAACCAAGAGACCCAGTACTTC.

The genes are TRBV11-2 and TRBJ2-1, with 9 bases matching TRBD2. This CDR3 is built from 18 residues. V lost 1 base, J lost 6 bases, and 13 bases stayed unmatched. Germline lookup yields CDR1 SGHAT and CDR2 FQNNGV. CDR3 nucleotides: TGTGCCAGCAGCTTAGTGGGCGGTAGCGGGAGTCATCGCAATGAGCAGTTCTTC. Amino acids: CASSLVGGSGSHRNEQFF.

Only one count was recorded for this clone. The V and J genes are TRBV6-1 and TRBJ2-7; D is perhaps TRBD1 (6 bases). V lost 7 bases to trimming and J lost 0 bases, with 13 bases between them. The germline gives CDR1 MNHNS, CDR2 SASEGT. The CDR3 spans 14 residues. CDR3 sequence: CASKRGYLSYEQYF. In nucleotides, the CDR3 is TGTGCCAGCAAAAGGGGGTACCTCTCCTACGAGCAGTACTTC.

This chain joins TRBV27 and TRBJ2-1, with TRBD2 matching over 15 bases. The CDR3 runs 14 residues. Trimming cost V 7 bases and J 9 bases; bases outside gene matches: 4. The germline gives CDR1 MNHEY, CDR2 SMNVEV (reference sequence). The CDR3 DNA reads as TGTGCCAGCACCGGACTAGCGGGAGGGTTTGAGCAGTTCTTC. It yields the protein CASTGLAGGFEQFF.

The chain recombines TRBV10-1 with TRBJ2-2; 9 nucleotides line up with TRBD1. CDR3 length: 14 residues. J lost 5 bases, V lost 6 bases, and 4 bases had no gene match. The germline V gene encodes CDR1 WNHNN and CDR2 SYGVQD (reference sequence). The CDR3 nucleotides are TGCGCCAGCAGAAGGACAGGGGATACCGGGGAGCTGTTTTTT. This translates into CASRRTGDTGELFF.

This clone was detected only once. The V gene is TRBV27, the J gene TRBJ2-1, with 11 bases aligning to TRBD2. There are 13 residues in the CDR3. The V gene end was trimmed by 2 bases and the J gene end by 10 bases; junction bases not matched to a gene: 1. Germline V gene sequence: CDR1 MNHEY, CDR2 SMNVEV (reference sequence). DNA of the CDR3: TGTGCCAGCAGTTTAACTAGCGGGGGAGAGCAGTTCTTC. Its translation is CASSLTSGGEQFF.

This chain joins TRBV7-2 and TRBJ2-7; D might be TRBD2 (6 bases). Between the trimmed V and J ends, which lost 0 bases and 6 bases, there was a span of 12 bases. CDR1 and CDR2 (germline): SGHTA, FQGNSA. This CDR3 spans 14 amino acids. The CDR3: CASSLATGVGEQYF. Written as DNA, the CDR3 is TGTGCCAGCAGCTTAGCGACGGGAGTCGGCGAGCAGTACTTC.

This clone is categorized as medium-sized. The rearrangement links TRBV6-1 to TRBJ2-1; 12 bases are shared with TRBD2. The ends lost 7 bases at V and 7 bases at J; junction bases unmatched: 8. Germline V gene lookup returns CDR1 MNHNS and CDR2 SASEGT. CDR3 length equals 15 residues. The CDR3 nucleotides are TGTGCCAGCAATCCCCTAGCGGGAGGGAGGAATGAGCAGTTCTTC. Amino acids: CASNPLAGGRNEQFF.

The chain joins TRBV28 to TRBJ2-5, with a tentative D call TRBD1 (6 bases). Germline assignment: CDR1 MDHEN and CDR2 SYDVKM. V was shortened by 4 bases and J by 3 bases, with 15 bases between the two germline ends. The CDR3 totals 15 residues. CDR3 nucleotides: TGTGCCAGCAGTTCACAGGGAAAGGGGGAAGAGACCCAGTACTTC. This codes for CASSSQGKGEETQYF.

The V call is TRBV27, the J call TRBJ2-5, with 7 bases matching TRBD2. CDR1 is MNHEY and CDR2 is SMNVEV in the germline V gene (reference sequence). The CDR3 totals 15 residues. Germline trimming cut 7 bases from V and 2 bases from J; bases unmatched to any gene: 10. The CDR3 DNA sequence: TGTGCCAGCACTTGGAGCGGGACTTCTCAAGAGACCCAGTACTTC. Its translation: CASTWSGTSQETQYF.

V gene TRBV12-5 combines with J gene TRBJ1-1, with TRBD1 matching over 8 bases. The CDR3 has 17 residues. Looked up from germline, CDR1 is LGHNT and CDR2 is FRNRAP. V dropped 1 base and J dropped 1; count of bases not matched to a gene: 8. The CDR3 nucleotides are TGTGCTAGTGGTTTGGCCTTCAGGGGGCTTGGGAACACTGAAGCTTTCTTT. Translated: CASGLAFRGLGNTEAFF.

The J gene is TRBJ1-1, the V gene TRBV29-1; D unclear. CDR3 size: 14 residues. Germline V gives CDR1 SQVTM, CDR2 ANQGSEA. Trimming cost V 2 bases and J 4 bases, with 14 bases left between them. CDR3 coding DNA: TGCAGCGTTGAACGGTCACGGGTGGGCACTGAAGCTTTCTTT. Translated, it gives CSVERSRVGTEAFF.

This clone has a single count. The V call is TRBV5-6, the J call TRBJ2-1, with TRBD2 matching over 7 bases. The junction had 5 bases not matched to a gene; V was cut back by 2 bases and J by 0 bases. Germline CDR1 reads SGHDT; CDR2 reads YYEEEE. CDR3 length: 16 amino acids. CDR3 sequence (DNA): TGTGCCAGCAGCTTCGGCCTAGCGGACTCCTACAATGAGCAGTTCTTC. Amino acids: CASSFGLADSYNEQFF. Combining the CDR3 with reference TRBV5-6 and TRBJ2-1 gives the whole variable domain DAGVTQSPTHLIKTRGQQVTLRCSPKSGHDTVSWYQQALGQGPQFIFQYYEEEERQRGNFPDRFSGHQFPNYSSELNVNALLLGDSALYLCASSFGLADSYNEQFFGPGTRLTVL.

The chain recombines TRBV9 with TRBJ1-2; D gene uncertain. V lost 3 bases and J lost 8, with 14 bases in between. The germline V gene has CDR1 SGDLS and CDR2 YYNGEE. This CDR3 is 13 amino acids long. The CDR3 DNA reads as TGTGCCAGCAGCGGGAGGGCAGTCGGCGGCTACACCTTC. This translates into CASSGRAVGGYTF.

This clone was picked up a small number of times. V usage is TRBV6-5 and J usage is TRBJ2-1; D possibly corresponds to TRBD1 (5 bases). The CDR3 contains 15 residues. The V end lost 6 bases, the J end lost 1 base, and 13 bases lay between the germline ends. Germline V CDR1 and CDR2: MNHEY, SVGAGI. For the CDR3, the DNA is TGTGCCAGCAGGGTTCGACAGTCTTCCTACAATGAGCAGTTCTTC. Encoded protein: CASRVRQSSYNEQFF.

The chain combines TRBV29-1 with TRBJ2-2; D remains unclear. This CDR3 has 14 amino acids. The V gene's germline CDR1 is SQVTM and CDR2 ANQGSEA. Trimming removed 5 bases from V and 0 bases from J, with 10 bases in between. The CDR3 region is CSVSTRPNTGELFF. CDR3 coding DNA: TGCAGCGTTTCGACAAGACCGAACACCGGGGAGCTGTTTTTT.

The chain has TRBV18 and TRBJ2-1; 14 positions match TRBD2. Germline lookup yields CDR1 KGHSH and CDR2 LQKENI. Losses at the gene ends were 4 bases for V and 3 bases for J; bases not matched to a gene: 23. The CDR3 totals 23 residues. The CDR3 reads CASSRDSPGLAGEHFRLYNEQFF. CDR3 nucleotide sequence: TGTGCCAGCTCACGCGACAGTCCGGGACTAGCGGGAGAGCATTTTCGCCTCTACAATGAGCAGTTCTTC.

This chain uses TRBV9 with TRBJ2-3, with TRBD2 matching over 14 bases. V dropped 3 bases and J dropped 1; count of bases not matched to a gene: 7. The CDR3 is made up of 18 amino acids. CDR1 SGDLS and CDR2 YYNGEE come from the germline V gene. The CDR3 sequence is CASSAPGTSGRRTDTQYF. CDR3 sequence (DNA): TGTGCCAGCAGCGCCCCCGGGACTAGCGGGAGACGCACAGATACGCAGTATTTT. Based on the CDR3 plus reference TRBV9 and TRBJ2-3, the full variable domain is DSGVTQTPKHLITATGQRVTLRCSPRSGDLSVYWYQQSLDQGLQFLIQYYNGEERAKGNILERFSAQQFPDLHSELNLSSLELGDSALYFCASSAPGTSGRRTDTQYFGPGTRLTVL.

This chain links TRBV7-8 with TRBJ1-4; D is unresolved. The CDR3 totals 17 residues. Germline CDR1 and CDR2: SGHVS and FQNEAQ. Trimming removed 0 bases at V and 0 bases at J, with 11 bases between. In nucleotides, the CDR3 is TGTGCCAGCAGCTTAGCCCGCGGAGGAGCAACTAATGAAAAACTGTTTTTT. It is translated as CASSLARGGATNEKLFF.

The rearrangement links TRBV9 to TRBJ2-7; D not resolved. V was clipped by 3 bases and J by 0 bases, with 10 bases between them. Germline V gene lookup returns CDR1 SGDLS and CDR2 YYNGEE. The CDR3 extends over 14 amino acids. The CDR3 nucleotides are TGTGCCAGCAGCGATTCATTACACTCCTACGAGCAGTACTTC. It codes for CASSDSLHSYEQYF.

The chain joins TRBV10-2 to TRBJ2-1; 9 nucleotides align to TRBD1. Trimming at V came to 3 bases and at J to 2 bases, leaving 5 bases not matched to a gene. This CDR3 contains 16 residues. CDR1 is WSHSY and CDR2 is SAAADI in the germline V gene. The DNA for the CDR3 is TGCGCCAGCAGTGATAACAGGGGGCTGCCCTACAATGAGCAGTTCTTC. The encoded protein is CASSDNRGLPYNEQFF.

The chain recombines TRBV6-1 with TRBJ2-5, with 9 positions matching TRBD1. Per the germline V gene, CDR1 is MNHNS and CDR2 is SASEGT. The CDR3 consists of 14 residues. After removal of 5 bases from V and 1 base from J, the junction contained 2 bases not matched to a gene. The CDR3 DNA sequence: TGTGCCAGCAGTAAGGGACAGGGCCAAGAGACCCAGTACTTC. This sequence encodes CASSKGQGQETQYF.

The chain employs TRBV5-1 and TRBJ2-4; the match to TRBD1 covers 12 bases. The germline V gene encodes CDR1 SGHRS and CDR2 YFSETQ. Germline trimming cut 1 base from V and 2 bases from J; bases unmatched to any gene: 10. The CDR3 contains 19 residues. The CDR3 DNA reads TGCGCCAGCAGCTTGTCCGGGACAGGGGGCTTCTTGACCAAAAACATTCAGTACTTC. Translating gives CASSLSGTGGFLTKNIQYF. Full variable domain (outside the CDR3, taken from reference TRBV5-1 and TRBJ2-4): KAGVTQTPRYLIKTRGQQVTLSCSPISGHRSVSWYQQTPGQGLQFLFEYFSETQRNKGNFPGRFSGRQFSNSRSEMNVSTLELGDSALYLCASSLSGTGGFLTKNIQYFGAGTRLSVL.

Only one count was recorded for this clone. The rearrangement links TRBV2 to TRBJ1-1, with TRBD1 as a possible D gene (6 bases). Germline V gene data show CDR1 as SNHLY and CDR2 as FYNNEI. The CDR3 covers 15 residues. The V end lost 5 bases, the J end lost 4 bases, and 17 bases lay between the germline ends. The CDR3 nucleotides read TGTGCCAGCAGTCCCCGAGGGGGGGATACCACTGAAGCTTTCTTT. This translates into CASSPRGGDTTEAFF.

V and J are TRBV5-1 and TRBJ1-3, with D maybe TRBD1 (5 bases). CDR3 length equals 15 residues. Germline V gene lookup returns CDR1 SGHRS and CDR2 YFSETQ. V lost 0 bases, J lost 0 bases, and 7 bases lay in between. The CDR3 coding sequence is TGCGCCAGCAGCTTGGGTACAGGCTCTGGAAACACCATATATTTT. Its protein is CASSLGTGSGNTIYF.